What follows are 10 T cell receptor beta chains derived from one specimen sequenced in a study of blood T cell repertoires in COVID-19. Clones were read by immunoSEQ multiplex PCR, and TCRdb kept only the in-frame ones, dropping some. The sample carries roughly 120,000 clones, 84% recorded once. Material for sequencing was peripheral blood. All receptors derive from a middle-aged woman with acute or convalescent COVID-19.

The chain carries TRBV7-9 and TRBJ1-1, with unresolved D. V lost 2 bases and J 8 bases, leaving 6 bases between the germline ends. The CDR3 contains 11 residues. Germline V gene sequence: CDR1 SEHNR, CDR2 FQNEAQ (reference sequence). CDR3 nucleotides: TGTGCCAGCAGCTTAAGCGTCGAAGCTTTCTTT. This codes for CASSLSVEAFF.

Here the CDR3 DNA reads TGTGCCAGCAGGGGGACTAGCGGGAGCACAGATACGCAGTATTTT. Protein: CASRGTSGSTDTQYF. J is TRBJ2-3 and V is TRBV6-5; 12 bases line up with TRBD2. V shed 6 bases, J shed 0 bases, and the junction held 1 base outside the gene matches. This CDR3 has 15 amino acids. Germline V gene lookup returns CDR1 MNHEY and CDR2 SVGAGI.

The chain links TRBV9 to TRBJ2-3, with D tentatively TRBD2 (6 bases). The CDR3 consists of 14 residues. The germline V gene has CDR1 SGDLS and CDR2 YYNGEE. The V and J ends lost 4 bases and 2 bases respectively, with 11 bases between them. The CDR3, as DNA: TGTGCCAGCAGCTACCGGGAGATCACAGATACGCAGTATTTT. Protein sequence: CASSYREITDTQYF.

V gene TRBV19 combines with J gene TRBJ1-5; no clear D. The CDR3 has 17 residues. Germline V gene sequence: CDR1 LNHDA, CDR2 SQIVND (reference sequence). Trimming left V 11 bases short and J 0 bases short, with 23 bases between. CDR3 DNA: TGTGCCGCCCGTGCTGGGTCGGGTGGGTATAGCAATCAGCCCCAGCATTTT. This codes for CAARAGSGGYSNQPQHF.

J is TRBJ2-5 and V is TRBV5-1; 8 bases are shared with TRBD2. The CDR3 runs to 15 residues. From germline, CDR1 is SGHRS and CDR2 YFSETQ. The V and J ends lost 3 bases and 5 bases, in that order; junction bases with no gene match: 9. Here the CDR3 DNA reads TGCGCCAGCAGCTCATTAGCGGGGCCCCTGGAGACCCAGTACTTC. Its translation is CASSSLAGPLETQYF.

This rearrangement joins TRBV5-1 to TRBJ1-4; D gene ambiguous. CDR1 and CDR2 (germline): SGHRS, YFSETQ. The CDR3 extends over 16 amino acids. V was clipped by 1 base and J by 0 bases, with 10 bases between them. The CDR3 nucleotides are TGCGCCAGCAGCTTGAGCATTCGGGCAACTAATGAAAAACTGTTTTTT. Amino acids: CASSLSIRATNEKLFF. Full variable domain (rest looked up from reference TRBV5-1 and TRBJ1-4): KAGVTQTPRYLIKTRGQQVTLSCSPISGHRSVSWYQQTPGQGLQFLFEYFSETQRNKGNFPGRFSGRQFSNSRSEMNVSTLELGDSALYLCASSLSIRATNEKLFFGSGTQLSVL.

Only a few counts were recorded for this clone. V usage is TRBV7-2 and J usage is TRBJ1-6, with D perhaps TRBD1 (5 bases). The V gene lost 4 bases and the J gene lost 5 bases, with 12 bases spanning the gap. CDR1 and CDR2 (germline): SGHTA, FQGNSA. This CDR3 comprises 15 residues. CDR3 region: CASSSIQTDNSPLHF. CDR3 coding DNA: TGTGCCAGCAGCTCAATTCAGACAGATAATTCACCCCTCCACTTT. The full variable domain, with the rest looked up from reference TRBV7-2 and TRBJ1-6, is GAGVSQSPSNKVTEKGKDVELRCDPISGHTALYWYRQSLGQGLEFLIYFQGNSAPDKSGLPSDRFSAERTGGSVSTLTIQRTQQEDSAVYLCASSSIQTDNSPLHFGNGTRLTVT.

This sequence joins TRBV7-8 and TRBJ1-1; the D gene is possibly TRBD1 (6 bases). V lost 5 bases and J 0 bases, leaving 13 bases between the germline ends. This CDR3 contains 15 residues. Looked up from germline, CDR1 is SGHVS and CDR2 is FQNEAQ. CDR3 in amino acids: CASSPVGHLNTEAFF. In DNA form, the CDR3 reads TGTGCCAGCAGCCCGGTGGGACACTTGAACACTGAAGCTTTCTTT.

The chain combines TRBV6-5 with TRBJ2-4, with a possible D match to TRBD2 (5 bases). Trimming shortened V by 6 bases and J by 2 bases, and 14 bases separated the two germline ends. The CDR3 is 15 residues long. Germline lookup yields CDR1 MNHEY and CDR2 SVGAGI. CDR3 sequence (DNA): TGTGCCAGCAGCACCCGTGGGGAGCCCAAAAACATTCAGTACTTC. This translates into CASSTRGEPKNIQYF.

The rearrangement joins TRBV6-5 to TRBJ2-3, with 9 bases matching TRBD2. The CDR3 covers 15 residues. Trimming cost V 4 bases and J 3 bases; bases outside gene matches: 5. Germline V lookup: CDR1 MNHEY, CDR2 SVGAGI. CDR3: CASSSSGALTDTQYF. CDR3 DNA sequence: TGTGCCAGCAGTTCTAGCGGGGCGCTAACAGATACGCAGTATTTT.